The 29 T cell receptor beta chains in this list originate from one sample, sequenced in a study of cytomegalovirus exposure and HLA in healthy donors. PCR primers comprised 60 Vbeta and 13 Jbeta primers. Here immunoSEQ multiplex PCR was the method, and the copy in TCRdb shows in-frame clones only, minus some. The sample carries 80,000 or so clones, 67% recorded once. The sample comprised PBMCs. Receptor source: a woman aged 50 to 60 in good health and CMV-seropositive.

V gene TRBV4-2 combines with J gene TRBJ1-1, with TRBD1 matching 8 bases. The CDR3 has 16 amino acids. Germline assignment: CDR1 LGHNA and CDR2 YNFKEQ. V was pared by 3 bases and J by 0 bases, with 6 bases of the junction left unmatched. CDR3 residues: CASSHDRGWLNTEAFF. CDR3 in DNA: TGTGCCAGCAGCCACGACAGGGGCTGGCTGAACACTGAAGCTTTCTTT.

CDR3 region: CASSQSTGNLTMAYTF. CDR3 bases: TGCGCCAGCAGTCAGTCCACAGGGAACCTAACTATGGCCTACACCTTC. V usage is TRBV23-1 and J usage is TRBJ1-2, with a possible D match to TRBD1 (6 bases). TRBV23-1 counts as an open reading frame of uncertain function. Deletions cut 3 bases from V and 10 bases from J, with 24 bases between. The CDR3 is made up of 16 amino acids.

Of note for this clone: An end of the junction differs from the germline gene, which may be a read error. The rearrangement links TRBV7-9 to TRBJ2-3, with D perhaps TRBD2 (5 bases). From germline, CDR1 is SEHNR and CDR2 FQNEAQ (reference sequence). The CDR3 length is 16 residues. CDR3 sequence reads: CSSSLETLRGVDTQYF. In DNA form, the CDR3 reads TGTTCCAGCAGCTTAGAGACATTACGGGGTGTAGATACGCAGTATTTT.

V and J are TRBV6-1 and TRBJ1-2, with D perhaps matching TRBD1 (6 bases). This CDR3 comprises 14 residues. Germline CDR1 MNHNS, CDR2 SASEGT. Between the trimmed V and J ends, which lost 8 bases and 3 bases, there was a span of 16 bases. The CDR3 sequence: CASWVGGRDYGYTF. The DNA of the CDR3 is TGTGCCAGCTGGGTCGGGGGGCGCGACTATGGCTACACCTTC.

The V and J genes are TRBV10-3 and TRBJ2-3; no clear D. This CDR3 spans 12 amino acids. V lost 6 bases and J lost 4, with 8 bases in between. Germline assignment: CDR1 ENHRY and CDR2 SYGVKD. CDR3 nucleotides: TGTGCCATCAGCCCGTCTTCAGATACGCAGTATTTT. This codes for CAISPSSDTQYF.

The chain employs TRBV5-1 and TRBJ1-4, with D perhaps matching TRBD1 (5 bases). CDR3 length: 15 amino acids. Trimming left V 0 bases short and J 3 bases short, with 9 bases between. CDR1 and CDR2 (germline): SGHRS, YFSETQ. The CDR3 DNA reads as TGCGCCAGCAGCTTGGAACAGGCGTCTAATGAAAAACTGTTTTTT. Its translation: CASSLEQASNEKLFF.

This chain uses TRBV15 with TRBJ1-4; 8 nucleotides align to TRBD1. V lost 5 bases, J lost 2 bases, and 7 bases stayed unmatched. The germline V gene encodes CDR1 LNHNV and CDR2 YYDKDF (reference sequence). The CDR3 covers 16 residues. This CDR3 reads CATSYGQGFTNEKLFF. In nucleotides, the CDR3 is TGTGCCACCAGCTACGGACAGGGCTTCACTAATGAAAAACTGTTTTTT. The full variable domain, in which reference TRBV15 and TRBJ1-4 provide the parts outside the CDR3, is DAMVIQNPRYQVTQFGKPVTLSCSQTLNHNVMYWYQQKSSQAPKLLFHYYDKDFNNEADTPDNFQSRRPNTSFCFLDIRSPGLGDTAMYLCATSYGQGFTNEKLFFGSGTQLSVL.

The chain uses TRBV5-1 and TRBJ2-5; 10 bases map to TRBD1. V lost 4 bases, J lost 2 bases, and 5 bases stayed unmatched. CDR3 length equals 15 residues. CDR1 and CDR2 (germline): SGHRS, YFSETQ. CDR3 DNA: TGCGCCAGCAGCCCAGACAGGGGGCATCAAGAGACCCAGTACTTC. Amino acid sequence: CASSPDRGHQETQYF.

V and J are TRBV9 and TRBJ2-3; 11 nucleotides line up with TRBD2. The CDR3 is made up of 15 amino acids. In germline, CDR1 is SGDLS, CDR2 YYNGEE. The J segment lost 4 bases and the V segment lost 0 bases, leaving 1 base of the junction unmatched. The CDR3 DNA reads TGTGCCAGCAGCGTAGTTAGCGGGGGGGCAGATACGCAGTATTTT. It translates to CASSVVSGGADTQYF.

For the CDR3, the DNA is TGCGCCAGCACGCCGGGACAGGGGGACATGGGCACTGAAGCTTTCTTT. As protein: CASTPGQGDMGTEAFF. This chain uses TRBV5-1 with TRBJ1-1; 11 bases map to TRBD1. The CDR3 sequence is 16 residues long. J gave up 4 bases and V 6 bases, and 11 bases lay outside the gene matches. Per germline, CDR1 SGHRS and CDR2 YFSETQ. Together with reference TRBV5-1 and TRBJ1-1, the CDR3 gives the full variable domain: KAGVTQTPRYLIKTRGQQVTLSCSPISGHRSVSWYQQTPGQGLQFLFEYFSETQRNKGNFPGRFSGRQFSNSRSEMNVSTLELGDSALYLCASTPGQGDMGTEAFFGQGTRLTVV.

This clone was counted once. The chain is built from TRBV21-1 and TRBJ2-1; TRBD1, the table's D call, was not compared with the DNA. TRBV21-1 is reported as a pseudogene. The CDR3 contains 16 residues. The CDR3 sequence: CASSQGADSSYNEQFF. The CDR3 coding sequence is TGTGCCAGCAGCCAAGGGGCAGATAGCTCCTACAATGAGCAGTTCTTC.

The rearrangement joins TRBV5-4 to TRBJ1-1; weak D call: TRBD1 (6 bases). Trimming stripped 4 bases from V and 1 base from J, with 14 bases between. This CDR3 contains 15 residues. Per germline, CDR1 SGHNT and CDR2 YYREEE (reference sequence). DNA for the CDR3: TGTGCCAGCAGCACCGCCCGACAGGCGAACACTGAAGCTTTCTTT. Its translation is CASSTARQANTEAFF.

About this clone itself: The junction and the germline gene differ at one end; a read error may be behind it. The chain joins TRBV7-3 to TRBJ1-2, with a weak D call TRBD1 (5 bases). Germline lookup yields CDR1 SGHTA and CDR2 FQGTGA. CDR3 length equals 13 residues. As DNA, the CDR3 is TGTGTCAGCAGCTTATTCGTGGGGCCTGGCTACACCTTC. It is translated as CVSSLFVGPGYTF.

V gene TRBV2 combines with J gene TRBJ1-4, with D possibly matching TRBD1 (6 bases). Germline V gene sequence: CDR1 SNHLY, CDR2 FYNNEI. This CDR3 is built from 14 residues. V lost 6 bases and J 7 bases, leaving 15 bases between the germline ends. The chain's CDR3 is CASSPYGTFEKLFF. The CDR3 nucleotides are TGTGCCAGCAGCCCTTATGGGACATTTGAAAAACTGTTTTTT.

The chain uses TRBV18 and TRBJ2-3; D not resolved. There are 14 residues in the CDR3. The V end lost 4 bases, the J end lost 0 bases, and 8 bases lay between the germline ends. The germline V gene encodes CDR1 KGHSH and CDR2 LQKENI. DNA for the CDR3: TGTGCCAGCTCACTCACTTCAAGCACAGATACGCAGTATTTT. It translates to CASSLTSSTDTQYF.

CDR3 in DNA: TGTGCCAGCAGCGGGGCGCTGGGGACGAACACCGGGGAGCTGTTTTTT. Residues: CASSGALGTNTGELFF. The chain links TRBV5-4 to TRBJ2-2, with a possible D match to TRBD1 (5 bases). Germline V CDR1 and CDR2: SGHNT, YYREEE (reference sequence). There are 16 residues in the CDR3. V lost 4 bases and J lost 0, with 13 bases in between.

This clone was observed once. The chain uses TRBV27 and TRBJ2-1; D gene uncertain. CDR1 and CDR2 from the germline V gene are MNHEY and SMNVEV (reference sequence). V gave up 8 bases and J gave up 0 bases, with 11 bases separating them. The CDR3 is made up of 14 amino acids. The CDR3 nucleotides are TGTGCCAGCTGTGCTCATAGCTCCTACAATGAGCAGTTCTTC. This translates into CASCAHSSYNEQFF.

The J gene is TRBJ2-5, the V gene TRBV5-6, with TRBD2 matching 9 bases. The V and J ends lost 4 bases and 5 bases, in that order; junction bases with no gene match: 9. Looked up from germline, CDR1 is SGHDT and CDR2 is YYEEEE. CDR3 length: 15 residues. This CDR3 reads CASSLVAGARETQYF. CDR3 sequence (DNA): TGTGCCAGCAGCCTAGTAGCGGGGGCCAGGGAGACCCAGTACTTC.

The V and J genes are TRBV28 and TRBJ1-3; maybe TRBD1 (6 bases). CDR1 MDHEN and CDR2 SYDVKM come from the germline V gene. The CDR3 has 15 residues. With 3 bases removed from V and 0 bases from J, the gap between germline ends came to 9 bases. As DNA, the CDR3 is TGTGCCAGCAGTTTGAGGACAGACTCTGGAAACACCATATATTTT. Protein sequence: CASSLRTDSGNTIYF.

This chain uses TRBV7-8 with TRBJ1-6, with TRBD1 identical over 9 bases. The junction had 8 bases not matched to a gene; V was cut back by 1 base and J by 7 bases. This CDR3 comprises 17 residues. Germline values: CDR1 SGHVS, CDR2 FQNEAQ. CDR3 amino acids: CASSLVSDRGRNSPLHF. CDR3 bases: TGTGCCAGCAGCTTAGTCTCGGACAGGGGCCGGAATTCACCCCTCCACTTT. The full variable domain, in which reference TRBV7-8 and TRBJ1-6 provide the parts outside the CDR3, is GAGVSQSPRYKVAKRGQDVALRCDPISGHVSLFWYQQALGQGPEFLTYFQNEAQLDKSGLPSDRFFAERPEGSVSTLKIQRTQQEDSAVYLCASSLVSDRGRNSPLHFGNGTRLTVT.

The genes are TRBV7-3 and TRBJ2-1; D uncertain. The germline CDR1 and CDR2 sequences are SGHTA and FQGTGA. The V end lost 0 bases, the J end lost 9 bases, and 6 bases lay between the germline ends. The CDR3 covers 12 residues. The CDR3: CASSLTLSEQFF. The CDR3 DNA reads TGTGCCAGCAGCTTAACACTTAGTGAGCAGTTCTTC.

V usage is TRBV4-1 and J usage is TRBJ1-1, with 9 bases matching TRBD1. CDR1 and CDR2 (germline): MGHRA, YSYEKL. V shed 3 bases, J shed 6 bases, and the junction held 14 bases outside the gene matches. The CDR3 sequence is 17 residues long. CDR3 residues: CASSQSGTGRGYAEAFF. As DNA, the CDR3 is TGCGCCAGCAGCCAGTCCGGGACAGGGAGAGGTTACGCTGAAGCTTTCTTT.

The gene calls are TRBV5-1 and TRBJ2-5, with 8 bases matching TRBD2. With 0 bases clipped from V and 2 bases from J, the junction kept 9 bases outside the gene matches. CDR3 length: 17 residues. In germline, CDR1 is SGHRS, CDR2 YFSETQ. In DNA, the CDR3 is TGCGCCAGCAGCTTGGGGATCTTGGGCGGGGGGCAAGAGACCCAGTACTTC. It codes for CASSLGILGGGQETQYF. The full variable domain, with the rest looked up from reference TRBV5-1 and TRBJ2-5, is KAGVTQTPRYLIKTRGQQVTLSCSPISGHRSVSWYQQTPGQGLQFLFEYFSETQRNKGNFPGRFSGRQFSNSRSEMNVSTLELGDSALYLCASSLGILGGGQETQYFGPGTRLLVL.

The chain is built from TRBV2 and TRBJ1-4, with D possibly matching TRBD1 (6 bases). Trimming took off 8 bases at V and 7 bases at J, with 11 bases between the two ends. The germline CDR1 and CDR2 sequences are SNHLY and FYNNEI. The CDR3 totals 12 residues. The CDR3 here is CASSGGFEKLFF. The DNA for the CDR3 is TGTGCCAGCTCTGGGGGCTTTGAAAAACTGTTTTTT.

The chain uses TRBV10-3 and TRBJ2-7, with 9 bases fitting TRBD1. Per the germline V gene, CDR1 is ENHRY and CDR2 is SYGVKD. The V segment lost 10 bases and the J segment 1 base; nucleotides outside the gene matches: 11. The CDR3 has 15 amino acids. CDR3 amino acids: CATQSPGQGSYEQYF. The CDR3 coding sequence is TGTGCCACCCAATCGCCGGGACAGGGTTCCTACGAGCAGTACTTC.

The chain employs TRBV19 and TRBJ2-5, with TRBD1 as a possible D gene (6 bases). The ends were cut back, 3 bases at V and 5 bases at J, with 10 bases in the middle. The V gene's germline CDR1 is LNHDA and CDR2 SQIVND (reference sequence). The CDR3 covers 13 residues. The CDR3 DNA reads as TGTGCCAGTAGTATGGGTAGGGGGGAGACCCAGTACTTC. Translated, it gives CASSMGRGETQYF.

The chain employs TRBV5-1 and TRBJ1-2, with D possibly matching TRBD1 (5 bases). The CDR3 runs to 15 residues. CDR1 SGHRS and CDR2 YFSETQ come from the germline V gene. The ends were cut back, 3 bases at V and 2 bases at J, with 14 bases in the middle. The CDR3 protein is CASSSALDSNYGYTF. In DNA form, the CDR3 reads TGCGCCAGCAGCTCGGCTTTAGACAGCAACTATGGCTACACCTTC.

The chain links TRBV7-2 to TRBJ2-5; D is possibly TRBD2 (6 bases). CDR1 and CDR2 from the germline V gene are SGHTA and FQGNSA. V gave up 2 bases and J gave up 4 bases, with 8 bases separating them. There are 13 residues in the CDR3. The CDR3 DNA follows: TGTGCCAGCAGCTTAAGGCGGGGAGAGACCCAGTACTTC. As protein: CASSLRRGETQYF.

The CDR3 protein is CASSRQGNTEAFF. CDR3 bases: TGTGCCAGCAGTCGACAGGGGAACACTGAAGCTTTCTTT. The chain joins TRBV28 to TRBJ1-1, with 7 bases identical to TRBD1. Germline CDR1 reads MDHEN; CDR2 reads SYDVKM. The V and J ends lost 5 bases and 1 base, in that order; junction bases with no gene match: 1. The length of the CDR3 is 13 residues.